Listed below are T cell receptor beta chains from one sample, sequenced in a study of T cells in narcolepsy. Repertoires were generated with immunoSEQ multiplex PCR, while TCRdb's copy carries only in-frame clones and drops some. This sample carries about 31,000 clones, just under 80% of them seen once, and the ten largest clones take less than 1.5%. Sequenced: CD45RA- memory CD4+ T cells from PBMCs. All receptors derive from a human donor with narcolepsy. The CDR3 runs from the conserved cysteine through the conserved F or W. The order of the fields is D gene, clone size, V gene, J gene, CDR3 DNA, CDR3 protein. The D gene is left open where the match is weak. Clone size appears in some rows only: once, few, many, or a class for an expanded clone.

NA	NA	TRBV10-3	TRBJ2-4	TGTGCCATCAGTGAGTCGGGAAGAATAGCCAAAAACATTCAGTACTTC	CAISESGRIAKNIQYF
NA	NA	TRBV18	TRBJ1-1	TGTGCCAGCTCACCAAGTAGCAGGCGGGGCACTGAAGCTTTCTTT	CASSPSSRRGTEAFF
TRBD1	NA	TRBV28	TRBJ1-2	TGTGCCAGCAGTCACGCAGGGGGCAGGAGTGGCTACACCTTC	CASSHAGGRSGYTF
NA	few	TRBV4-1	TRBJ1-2	TGCGCCAGCAGCCAGAGGCGGGGGGGCACTGGCTACACCTTC	CASSQRRGGTGYTF
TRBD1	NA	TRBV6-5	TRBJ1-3	TGTGCCAGCAGTACCCGGGACAGGGGGAACACCGTATATTTT	CASSTRDRGNTVYF
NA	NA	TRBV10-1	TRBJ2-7	TGCGCCAGCAGTCCGGGGCTAGGGTACGAGCAGTACTTC	CASSPGLGYEQYF
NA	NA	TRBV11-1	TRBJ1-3	TGTGCCAGCAGCTCAGGCGGGGGAAACGGAAACACCATATATTTT	CASSSGGGNGNTIYF
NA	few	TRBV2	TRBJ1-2	TGTGCCAGCAAGGGCCAAAGCTATGGCTACACCTTC	CASKGQSYGYTF
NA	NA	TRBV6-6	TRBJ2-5	TGTGCCAGCAGTTACTCCCTCTTCCAAGAGACCCAGTACTTC	CASSYSLFQETQYF
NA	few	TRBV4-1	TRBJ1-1	TGCGCCAGCAGCCAAGCCAGGGACACTGAAGCTTTCTTT	CASSQARDTEAFF
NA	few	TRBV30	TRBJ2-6	TGTGCCTCCTCGGCAAGCTCTGGGGCCAACGTCCTGACTTTC	CASSASSGANVLTF
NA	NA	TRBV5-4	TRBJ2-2	TGTGCCAGCAGCCCGGTCCCGGTAAAAGGCACCGGGGAGCTGTTTTTT	CASSPVPVKGTGELFF
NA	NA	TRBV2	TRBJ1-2	TGTGCCAGCAGTCCGGGGGGGGATGGCTACACCTTC	CASSPGGDGYTF
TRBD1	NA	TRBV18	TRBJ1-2	TGTGCCAGCTCAATGGACAGGGGGGAATTCTATGGCTACACCTTC	CASSMDRGEFYGYTF
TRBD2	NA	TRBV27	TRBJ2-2	TGTGCCAGCAGTTTACAAAGCGGGAGGATTAACACCGGGGAGCTGTTTTTT	CASSLQSGRINTGELFF
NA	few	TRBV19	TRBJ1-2	TGTGCCAGTAGTTCCCACAGGGACAATGGCTACACCTTC	CASSSHRDNGYTF
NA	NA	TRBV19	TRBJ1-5	TGTGCCAGTAGTCCGGACGGGGAGAGGCAGCCCCAGCATTTT	CASSPDGERQPQHF